Sequencing of this T cell receptor beta chain was carried out in a study of CD8+ T cells in alopecia areata. The study's findings and limits: Tofacitinib did not eliminate many expanded lesional clones from scalp or blood.

RNA extraction was followed by reverse transcription into cDNA, which acted as the sequencing template. TCRdb's table, derived via immunoSEQ multiplex PCR, lists solely in-frame clones and lacks some. The sample consists of 200,000 to 250,000 clones, around three fifths of them appearing once. Treatment indicated: oral pan-JAK inhibitor, 5-10 mg twice daily. Sorting from PBMCs produced CD4+ and CD8+ T cells. V was cut by 0 bases and J by 1 base, with 9 bases left in between. The CDR3 consists of 15 residues. Notes on this clone: Its specificity is not known.

The chain employs TRBV23-1 and TRBJ1-1; D is perhaps TRBD1 (6 bases). TRBV23-1 is identified as an open reading frame with a role that is uncertain. The sequencing used CD4+ T cells sorted from blood, collected at week 4, from a patient treated with tofacitinib. The origin of this receptor is a human donor with alopecia areata. In DNA, the CDR3 is TGCGCCAGCAGTCAATCTGACAGGCGGAACACTGAAGCTTTCTTT. Protein sequence: CASSQSDRRNTEAFF.